A selection of T cell receptor beta chains follows, all from one sample in a study of tumor T cells in aggressive B-cell lymphoma. Assay used: immunoSEQ multiplex PCR; TCRdb lists only in-frame clones, some missing. The sample has roughly 10,000 clones, approximately 85% seen once. The sample consisted of tumor tissue. The receptors come from an adult with diffuse large B cell lymphoma. Each CDR3 is given with its conserved first and last residue. Each record gives: J gene, D gene, clone size, V gene, CDR3 protein, CDR3 DNA. A D gene is named only where the DNA matches it firmly. The size of a clone is reported for some rows only, either as once, few or many, or as a class for expanded clones.

j_call: TRBJ1-3; d_call: .; clone_size: .; v_call: TRBV4-1; cdr3_aa: CASTDSTVGLNTIYF; cdr3_nt: TGCGCCAGCACCGATTCGACTGTGGGGCTAAACACCATATATTTT
j_call: TRBJ1-6; d_call: .; clone_size: .; v_call: TRBV28; cdr3_aa: CASSFPGVSSYNSPLHF; cdr3_nt: TGTGCCAGCAGTTTCCCCGGGGTGAGCTCCTATAATTCACCCCTCCACTTT
j_call: TRBJ2-3; d_call: .; clone_size: .; v_call: TRBV18; cdr3_aa: CASSPPGLDSYTDTQYF; cdr3_nt: TGTGCCAGCTCACCACCGGGTCTGGACAGCTACACAGATACGCAGTATTTT
j_call: TRBJ1-1; d_call: TRBD1; clone_size: .; v_call: TRBV4-3; cdr3_aa: CASSQDLRQGRTRNTEAFF; cdr3_nt: TGCGCCAGCAGCCAAGATTTGAGACAGGGGAGAACTAGAAACACTGAAGCTTTCTTT
j_call: TRBJ1-5; d_call: TRBD1; clone_size: .; v_call: TRBV7-9; cdr3_aa: CASSLWGTGVNQPQHF; cdr3_nt: TGTGCCAGCAGCTTATGGGGGACAGGGGTCAATCAGCCCCAGCATTTT
j_call: TRBJ2-7; d_call: TRBD2; clone_size: .; v_call: TRBV9; cdr3_aa: CASSVGGSLNEQYF; cdr3_nt: TGTGCCAGCAGCGTAGGCGGGAGTCTGAACGAGCAGTACTTC
j_call: TRBJ2-7; d_call: TRBD1; clone_size: .; v_call: TRBV11-1; cdr3_aa: CASSSGQGNEQYF; cdr3_nt: TGTGCCAGCAGCTCGGGACAGGGAAACGAGCAGTACTTC
j_call: TRBJ2-7; d_call: .; clone_size: .; v_call: TRBV28; cdr3_aa: CASSLGGLSYEQYF; cdr3_nt: TGTGCCAGCAGTCTAGGGGGTCTTAGCTACGAGCAGTACTTC
j_call: TRBJ2-7; d_call: .; clone_size: .; v_call: TRBV29-1; cdr3_aa: CSVNRGGGYEQYF; cdr3_nt: TGCAGCGTCAACAGGGGGGGCGGGTACGAGCAGTACTTC
j_call: TRBJ2-3; d_call: .; clone_size: .; v_call: TRBV10-1; cdr3_aa: CASSEVQSAQYF; cdr3_nt: TGCGCCAGCAGTGAGGTACAGTCGGCGCAGTATTTT
j_call: TRBJ2-7; d_call: .; clone_size: .; v_call: TRBV5-6; cdr3_aa: CASSLSGYYEQYF; cdr3_nt: TGTGCCAGCAGCTTGAGCGGCTACTACGAGCAGTACTTC
j_call: TRBJ2-1; d_call: TRBD2; clone_size: .; v_call: TRBV7-6; cdr3_aa: CASSLAMGTSGSVSYNEQFF; cdr3_nt: TGTGCCAGCAGCCTCGCGATGGGGACTAGCGGGAGTGTGTCCTACAATGAGCAGTTCTTC
j_call: TRBJ1-3; d_call: TRBD1; clone_size: .; v_call: TRBV2; cdr3_aa: CASSESGGTGNTIYF; cdr3_nt: TGTGCCAGCAGTGAATCAGGGGGCACTGGAAACACCATATATTTT
j_call: TRBJ2-7; d_call: TRBD1; clone_size: .; v_call: TRBV5-1; cdr3_aa: CASSFGQAYEQYF; cdr3_nt: TGCGCCAGCAGCTTTGGACAGGCCTACGAGCAGTACTTC
j_call: TRBJ2-3; d_call: TRBD1; clone_size: .; v_call: TRBV9; cdr3_aa: CASSEGQGRGYTQYF; cdr3_nt: TGTGCCAGCAGCGAGGGACAGGGAAGAGGATATACGCAGTATTTT
j_call: TRBJ2-4; d_call: .; clone_size: .; v_call: TRBV18; cdr3_aa: CASSPGQPATKNIQYF; cdr3_nt: TGTGCCAGCTCACCAGGGCAGCCTGCTACCAAAAACATTCAGTACTTC
j_call: TRBJ2-7; d_call: .; clone_size: .; v_call: TRBV7-3; cdr3_aa: CASSLIGGRGYEQYF; cdr3_nt: TGTGCCAGCAGCTTAATAGGGGGGAGGGGCTACGAGCAGTACTTC
j_call: TRBJ2-7; d_call: TRBD2; clone_size: .; v_call: TRBV6-5; cdr3_aa: CASRLAEGSYYEQYF; cdr3_nt: TGTGCCAGCAGACTAGCGGAAGGGAGCTACTACGAGCAGTACTTC
j_call: TRBJ2-7; d_call: TRBD1; clone_size: .; v_call: TRBV6-5; cdr3_aa: CASSRRDSSYEQYF; cdr3_nt: TGTGCCAGCAGCCGCCGGGACAGTTCCTACGAGCAGTACTTC
j_call: TRBJ2-7; d_call: TRBD2; clone_size: .; v_call: TRBV4-3; cdr3_aa: CASSQDRGVRQYF; cdr3_nt: TGCGCCAGCAGCCAAGACCGGGGGGTGAGGCAGTACTTC
j_call: TRBJ2-1; d_call: TRBD2; clone_size: .; v_call: TRBV27; cdr3_aa: CASRSGSSYNEQFF; cdr3_nt: TGTGCCAGCAGAAGCGGGAGCTCCTACAATGAGCAGTTCTTC
j_call: TRBJ2-7; d_call: .; clone_size: .; v_call: TRBV6-5; cdr3_aa: CASSYLASGYEQYF; cdr3_nt: TGTGCCAGCAGTTACCTCGCATCGGGGTACGAGCAGTACTTC
j_call: TRBJ2-1; d_call: TRBD2; clone_size: .; v_call: TRBV2; cdr3_aa: CASSSGTSPYNEQFF; cdr3_nt: TGTGCCAGCAGTTCCGGGACTAGTCCCTACAATGAGCAGTTCTTC
j_call: TRBJ1-1; d_call: TRBD1; clone_size: .; v_call: TRBV4-1; cdr3_aa: CASSQDRQGAAFF; cdr3_nt: TGCGCCAGCAGCCAAGATCGCCAGGGGGCCGCTTTCTTT
j_call: TRBJ1-5; d_call: .; clone_size: .; v_call: TRBV5-1; cdr3_aa: CASSLDTNQPQHF; cdr3_nt: TGCGCCAGCAGCTTGGACACAAATCAGCCCCAGCATTTT
j_call: TRBJ1-4; d_call: TRBD1; clone_size: .; v_call: TRBV11-2; cdr3_aa: CASSFHRGRDEKLFF; cdr3_nt: TGTGCCAGCAGCTTTCACAGGGGCAGGGATGAAAAACTGTTTTTT
j_call: TRBJ1-3; d_call: .; clone_size: .; v_call: TRBV4-1; cdr3_aa: CASSREDQGTENTIYF; cdr3_nt: TGCGCCAGCAGCCGAGAAGATCAGGGTACTGAAAACACCATATATTTT
j_call: TRBJ2-5; d_call: TRBD1; clone_size: once; v_call: TRBV5-8; cdr3_aa: CASSLDGTGHPGETQYF; cdr3_nt: TGTGCCAGCAGCTTGGACGGGACAGGGCACCCAGGGGAGACCCAGTACTTC